Each of the 29 T cell receptor beta chains below was sequenced from the same sample in a study of metastatic and nonmetastatic thyroid tumors (TCRdb year 2020). The library was produced with PCR. The reads were generated on an Illumina HiSeq 4000. The public reads were reprocessed in TCRdb via fastp at Q25 and MiXCR, keeping in-frame beta chains. The sample has around 5,300 clones on record, 20% to 25% of them singletons. The ten largest clones take up approximately 15% of the sample. Before undergoing thyroid surgery, none of the patients had been given any kind of treatment. Sequences were obtained from adjacent normal tissue. Every receptor here comes from a female donor with papillary thyroid cancer or a benign thyroid nodule (not recorded which). Some clones in this sample may be carry-over from other donors' samples.

This clone rates as large (0.1 to 1%). The J gene is TRBJ1-1, the V gene TRBV11-1; 8 nucleotides match TRBD1. The CDR3 loop spans 14 amino acids. The V segment lost 7 bases and the J segment 1 base; nucleotides outside the gene matches: 5. The germline gives CDR1 SGHAT, CDR2 FQDESV (reference sequence). The CDR3, as DNA: TGTGCCAGCACCCGGACAGGGCGGAACACTGAAGCTTTCTTT. Protein product: CASTRTGRNTEAFF.

V and J are TRBV27 and TRBJ2-1; the match to TRBD1 covers 12 bases. The V gene's germline CDR1 is MNHEY and CDR2 SMNVEV (reference sequence). There are 15 residues in the CDR3. Germline trimming cut 2 bases from V and 9 bases from J; bases unmatched to any gene: 5. CDR3 nucleotides: TGTGCCAGCAGTTTAGGGACAGGGGGCTCGGGTGAGCAGTTCTTC. Amino acid sequence: CASSLGTGGSGEQFF.

In its sample, this clone ranks as medium-sized. The chain carries TRBV20-1 and TRBJ1-4; 8 nucleotides align to TRBD1. Germline CDR1 is DFQATT and CDR2 is SNEGSKA (reference sequence). The CDR3 loop spans 15 amino acids. J lost 13 bases, V lost 0 bases, and 13 bases had no gene match. DNA for the CDR3: TGCAGTGCTAGAGAACCGGGACAGGAATCTAACGGACTGTTTTTT. It encodes CSAREPGQESNGLFF.

This sequence joins TRBV5-1 and TRBJ1-2; D is unresolved. Trimming shortened V by 0 bases and J by 3 bases, and 9 bases separated the two germline ends. The CDR3 spans 14 residues. Germline-derived CDR1 and CDR2 are SGHRS and YFSETQ. Here the CDR3 reads CASSLGAVDYGYTF. CDR3 sequence (DNA): TGCGCCAGCAGCTTGGGGGCGGTGGACTATGGCTACACCTTC. The whole variable domain, remainder taken from reference TRBV5-1 and TRBJ1-2, is KAGVTQTPRYLIKTRGQQVTLSCSPISGHRSVSWYQQTPGQGLQFLFEYFSETQRNKGNFPGRFSGRQFSNSRSEMNVSTLELGDSALYLCASSLGAVDYGYTFGSGTRLTVV.

This clone has ten or more counts. V usage is TRBV18 and J usage is TRBJ1-1; no clear D gene. The CDR3 is 15 residues long. The germline V and J ends were trimmed by 2 bases and 5 bases, with 15 bases remaining between them. Per germline, CDR1 KGHSH and CDR2 LQKENI. CDR3 residues: CASSPAAADLTEAFF. Here the CDR3 DNA reads TGTGCCAGCTCACCAGCCGCGGCGGATCTTACTGAAGCTTTCTTT.

In this sample, this clone is medium-sized. V usage is TRBV3-1 and J usage is TRBJ1-5; no definite D call. Germline assignment: CDR1 LGHDT and CDR2 YNNKEL (reference sequence). V was pared by 7 bases and J by 0 bases, with 10 bases between. The CDR3 totals 14 residues. CDR3 DNA: TGTGCCAGCACCCCGGGTTATAGCAATCAGCCCCAGCATTTT. Its protein product is CASTPGYSNQPQHF. The entire variable domain, with the rest obtained from reference TRBV3-1 and TRBJ1-5, is as follows: DTAVSQTPKYLVTQMGNDKSIKCEQNLGHDTMYWYKQDSKKFLKIMFSYNNKELIINETVPNRFSPKSPDKAHLNLHINSLELGDSAVYFCASTPGYSNQPQHFGDGTRLSIL.

This clone has ten or more counts. This could be a read error, since a much larger clone is one nucleotide away. V is TRBV6-6 and J is TRBJ1-4, with D perhaps matching TRBD1 (5 bases). CDR1 and CDR2 from the germline V gene are MNHNY and SVGAGI (reference sequence). This CDR3 is built from 14 residues. V shed 2 bases and J shed 6 bases, with 10 bases lying between them. DNA of the CDR3: TGTGCCAGCAGTTACAGGGGACGGGATGAAAAACTGTTTTTT. Amino acid sequence: CASSYRGRDEKLFF.

In its sample, this clone ranks as medium-sized (0.01 to 0.1%). The V gene is TRBV9, the J gene TRBJ2-3; 9 bases line up with TRBD2. V dropped 2 bases and J dropped 2; count of bases not matched to a gene: 3. The germline V gene encodes CDR1 SGDLS and CDR2 YYNGEE. The CDR3 totals 15 residues. The CDR3 region has the DNA TGTGCCAGCAGCGTTAGCGGGGGCTTCACAGATACGCAGTATTTT. Its translation: CASSVSGGFTDTQYF. Together with reference TRBV9 and TRBJ2-3, the CDR3 gives the full variable domain: DSGVTQTPKHLITATGQRVTLRCSPRSGDLSVYWYQQSLDQGLQFLIQYYNGEERAKGNILERFSAQQFPDLHSELNLSSLELGDSALYFCASSVSGGFTDTQYFGPGTRLTVL.

In its sample, this clone ranks as medium-sized. DNA for the CDR3: TGTGCCAGTAGTATCCTAAATGGAAACACCATATATTTT. Its protein is CASSILNGNTIYF. The V and J genes are TRBV19 and TRBJ1-3; the D is unclear. CDR3 length: 13 residues. Germline V lookup: CDR1 LNHDA, CDR2 SQIVND (reference sequence). Trimming removed 3 bases at V and 3 bases at J, with 6 bases between.

This clone was picked up a small number of times. The rearrangement joins TRBV4-2 to TRBJ2-5; D unclear. This CDR3 has 13 amino acids. V was shortened by 4 bases and J by 1 base, with 7 bases between the two germline ends. The germline V gene encodes CDR1 LGHNA and CDR2 YNFKEQ. The CDR3 loop reads CASSRIIQETQYF. The CDR3 coding sequence is TGTGCCAGCAGCCGGATAATCCAAGAGACCCAGTACTTC.

Many counts were recorded for this clone. A single base separates this from a much larger clone, so it may be a read error. V gene TRBV11-2 combines with J gene TRBJ2-7; no clear D gene. CDR3 length: 14 amino acids. CDR1 is SGHAT and CDR2 is FQNNGV in the germline V gene. The CDR3 DNA follows: TGTGCCAGCAGCTTAGGCGTTGGGTTCTACGGGCAGTACTTC. It translates to CASSLGVGFYGQYF.

This clone was recorded at least ten times. The chain couples TRBV6-1 to TRBJ1-5, with D unresolved. CDR3 size: 16 residues. Germline V gene sequence: CDR1 MNHNS, CDR2 SASEGT. The V end was cut by 3 bases, the J end by 2 bases, with 14 bases between. The CDR3: CASSEVGGMGNQPQHF. CDR3 bases: TGTGCCAGCAGTGAGGTTGGAGGGATGGGCAATCAGCCCCAGCATTTT.

A word on this clone: This may be a read error: a much more frequent sequence differs by one nucleotide. CDR3 DNA sequence: TGTGCCTGCCCACCACACAGCACAGATACGCAGTATTTT. Residues: CACPPHSTDTQYF. V usage is TRBV18 and J usage is TRBJ2-3; D is unclear. Germline V gives CDR1 KGHSH, CDR2 LQKENI. V lost 11 bases and J lost 0, with 12 bases in between. This CDR3 has 13 residues.

The chain is built from TRBV20-1 and TRBJ1-2; a weak D match, TRBD1 (5 bases). CDR3 length equals 11 residues. The V gene's germline CDR1 is DFQATT and CDR2 SNEGSKA (reference sequence). V lost 6 bases and J 8 bases, leaving 13 bases between the germline ends. CDR3 region: CSAPGEGGYTF. CDR3 coding DNA: TGCAGTGCACCGGGGGAGGGCGGCTACACCTTC.

This clone came up a few times. The chain employs TRBV29-1 and TRBJ2-3; D remains ambiguous. Trimming removed 4 bases from V and 4 bases from J, with 12 bases in between. CDR1 and CDR2 (germline): SQVTM, ANQGSEA. CDR3 length equals 13 residues. This chain's CDR3 is CSVAEDEADTQYF. CDR3 bases: TGCAGCGTTGCGGAAGATGAAGCAGATACGCAGTATTTT.

This clone was observed a few times. The V call is TRBV6-2 or TRBV6-3, the J call TRBJ2-1; a weak D match, TRBD2 (6 bases). Germline CDR1 and CDR2: MNHEY and SVGEGT. Trimming took off 2 bases at V and 8 bases at J, with 7 bases between the two ends. The CDR3 is made up of 12 amino acids. CDR3 nucleotides: TGTGCCAGCAGTTACAGCGGGCATGAGCAGTTCTTC. This codes for CASSYSGHEQFF.

CDR3 region: CASSMGPGPFTFF. DNA for the CDR3: TGTGCCAGTAGTATGGGCCCAGGGCCCTTCACTTTCTTT. This chain uses TRBV19 with TRBJ1-1, with D possibly being TRBD1 (5 bases). The V and J ends lost 3 bases and 12 bases respectively, with 17 bases between them. This CDR3 has 13 amino acids. Germline CDR1 reads LNHDA; CDR2 reads SQIVND (reference sequence). The variable domain in full, with the rest retrieved from reference TRBV19 and TRBJ1-1, is DGGITQSPKYLFRKEGQNVTLSCEQNLNHDAMYWYRQDPGQGLRLIYYSQIVNDFQKGDIAEGYSVSREKKESFPLTVTSAQKNPTAFYLCASSMGPGPFTFFGQGTRLTVV.

This chain connects TRBV20-1 to TRBJ2-7; 10 nucleotides match TRBD1. The CDR3 length is 15 residues. V shed 5 bases and J 2 bases; nucleotides not matched to a gene: 9. The germline V gene encodes CDR1 DFQATT and CDR2 SNEGSKA (reference sequence). CDR3 region: CSAQDRDRGTYEQYF. The CDR3 DNA reads as TGCAGTGCTCAAGACCGGGACAGGGGTACCTACGAGCAGTACTTC.

This clone has more than one count but fewer than ten. The chain employs TRBV27 and TRBJ2-1, with 8 bases that match TRBD2. Germline values: CDR1 MNHEY, CDR2 SMNVEV (reference sequence). The CDR3 loop spans 14 amino acids. V lost 6 bases, J lost 5 bases, and 6 bases stayed unmatched. Here the CDR3 reads CASSHSGKNNEQFF. The CDR3 DNA sequence: TGTGCCAGCAGCCATAGCGGGAAAAACAATGAGCAGTTCTTC.

CDR3 nucleotide sequence: TGCAGTGCTAGAGAGGCAAAGGACTACGAGCAGTACTTC. It is translated as CSAREAKDYEQYF. The J gene is TRBJ2-7, the V gene TRBV20-1; the D is unclear. The CDR3 covers 13 residues. Trimming cost V 0 bases and J 3 bases, with 9 bases left between them. Germline values: CDR1 DFQATT, CDR2 SNEGSKA (reference sequence).

This clone showed up just a few times. The chain links TRBV4-2 to TRBJ2-2; D ambiguous. Germline V gene lookup returns CDR1 LGHNA and CDR2 YNFKEQ. Trimming left V 0 bases short and J 7 bases short, with 3 bases between. This CDR3 has 12 residues. CDR3 region: CASSQDDGELFF. The CDR3 DNA is TGTGCCAGCAGCCAAGATGACGGGGAGCTGTTTTTT.

The J gene is TRBJ2-3, the V gene TRBV9; the match to TRBD2 covers 9 bases. The CDR3 spans 16 residues. Trimming took 0 bases from V and 2 from J; bases not matched to a gene: 4. Germline CDR1 SGDLS, CDR2 YYNGEE. In DNA form, the CDR3 reads TGTGCCAGCAGCGTAGGAGCGGGGGGCTTCACAGATACGCAGTATTTT. Translating gives CASSVGAGGFTDTQYF.

By share, this clone ranks as medium-sized. This sequence joins TRBV4-2 and TRBJ2-3, with 10 nucleotides matching TRBD2. After removal of 4 bases from V and 4 bases from J, the junction contained 11 bases not matched to a gene. Germline V gives CDR1 LGHNA, CDR2 YNFKEQ. The CDR3 contains 17 residues. The chain's CDR3 is CASSRKDSGGAPDTQYF. The CDR3 DNA reads as TGTGCCAGCAGCCGGAAGGACAGCGGGGGGGCCCCAGATACGCAGTATTTT.

Turning to this clone: A junction end diverges from the germline sequence, so it may reflect a read error. The rearrangement joins TRBV6-5 to TRBJ1-4; 7 bases map to TRBD1. The CDR3 covers 17 residues. The V gene's germline CDR1 is MNHEY and CDR2 SVGAGI. CDR3 DNA sequence: TGCGCCAGCAGTTCCGACAGGGTAGACCTGGCTAATGAAAAACTGTTTTTT. Translating it yields CASSSDRVDLANEKLFF.

This clone rates as medium-sized (0.01 to 0.1%). The chain couples TRBV6-1 to TRBJ1-2; no clear D gene. CDR1 is MNHNS and CDR2 is SASEGT in the germline V gene. Trimming left V 8 bases short and J 6 bases short, with 10 bases between. CDR3 length: 11 residues. In DNA, the CDR3 is TGTGCCAGCGGGCGGACTCATGGCTACACCTTC. Translating gives CASGRTHGYTF.

By share, this clone ranks as medium-sized. The chain carries TRBV6-4 and TRBJ1-5; D is unclear. This CDR3 is 13 amino acids long. V gave up 6 bases and J gave up 0 bases, with 6 bases separating them. Germline V CDR1 and CDR2: MRHNA, SNTAGT. CDR3 in DNA: TGTGCCAGCAGCGCCAATAGCAATCAGCCCCAGCATTTT. Translated: CASSANSNQPQHF.

This clone qualifies as medium-sized. V usage is TRBV6-5 and J usage is TRBJ1-1; no reliable D call. CDR1 is MNHEY, CDR2 SVGAGI, per germline. Deletions cut 2 bases from V and 2 bases from J, with 12 bases between. The CDR3 is 15 amino acids. For the CDR3, the DNA is TGTGCCAGCAGTTACAAGTCCGTGGGTAACACTGAAGCTTTCTTT. Protein product: CASSYKSVGNTEAFF.

This clone was detected many times. The same CDR3 is also encoded by other DNA sequences in this sample. The V and J genes are TRBV4-1 and TRBJ1-5; D is perhaps TRBD1 (5 bases). The CDR3 runs to 15 residues. Germline-derived CDR1 and CDR2 are MGHRA and YSYEKL. V dropped 1 base and J dropped 1 base, with 8 bases sitting between them. DNA for the CDR3: TGCGCCAGCAGCCAAGTCCCAGGGAGCAATCAGCCCCAGCATTTT. Amino acid sequence: CASSQVPGSNQPQHF.

V gene TRBV20-1 combines with J gene TRBJ2-2; a possible D gene is TRBD1 (6 bases). Germline V gene data show CDR1 as DFQATT and CDR2 as SNEGSKA (reference sequence). The CDR3 runs 17 residues. V was trimmed by 0 bases and J by 0 bases, leaving 14 bases between them. This CDR3 reads CSARDPRDTPNTGELFF. The CDR3 nucleotides read TGCAGTGCTAGAGATCCCAGGGACACTCCGAACACCGGGGAGCTGTTTTTT.